Here is one T cell receptor (beta chain) with its context. Relative to the germline gene, one junction end is altered; a read error may explain this. Time point described: patch test 1, 2 weeks after DPC sensitization. The treatment denotes: therapeutic diphenylcyclopropenone sensitization with weekly scalp DPC. The data are from a study of human T cells and chemical hapten exposure. TCRdb independently ran MiXCR on the RACE reads; one entry per CDR3 protein. Of fewer than 400,000 distinct CDR3 sequences in the sample, roughly 6.9% were seen once. The germline V gene has CDR1 LGHDT and CDR2 YNNKEL (reference sequence). The CDR3 extends over 8 amino acids.

The sequencing here drew on whole blood, taken in connection with sensitization to the hapten diphenylcyclopropenone (DPC). The rearrangement joins TRBV3-1 to TRBJ1-1, with no clear D. This TCR was recovered from a woman younger than 30 with alopecia areata. Some clones in this sample may be carry-over from other donors' samples. The CDR3, as DNA: TGTGCCAGCAGACAAGCTTTCTTT. This gives the protein CASRQAFF. Combining the CDR3 with reference TRBV3-1 and TRBJ1-1 gives the whole variable domain DTAVSQTPKYLVTQMGNDKSIKCEQNLGHDTMYWYKQDSKKFLKIMFSYNNKELIINETVPNRFSPKSPDKAHLNLHINSLELGDSAVYFCASRQAFFGQGTRLTVV.